This TCR beta chain originates from a study of cytomegalovirus exposure and HLA in healthy donors. The germline V and J ends were trimmed by 5 bases and 4 bases, with 21 bases remaining between them. The length of the CDR3 is 17 residues. Germline V gene sequence: CDR1 SEHNR, CDR2 FQNEAQ (reference sequence). With regard to this clone: The antigen is unknown.

Researchers ran the PCR with 60 Vbeta and 13 Jbeta primers. Assay: immunoSEQ multiplex PCR; the TCRdb copy retains only in-frame clones and omits some. The sample includes 160,000 or so clones, around 84% seen only once; the top ten take 1.9%. Points from the study as a whole: Immune exposure information available was restricted to CMV serostatus. Three CMV-associated chains proved CMV antigen-specific in vitro.

Material: PBMCs. The source of this sequence is a man aged 18 to 29 in good health and CMV-seronegative. The chain links TRBV7-9 to TRBJ2-1; tentatively, D is TRBD1 (6 bases). The CDR3 sequence: CASSPQGRGLGYNEQFF. In nucleotides, the CDR3 is TGTGCCAGCAGCCCGCAAGGCAGGGGTCTCGGGTACAATGAGCAGTTCTTC.